This TCR beta chain was found in a study of T cells after yellow fever vaccination. Study information: SMART-Seq v4 Ultra Low Input handled preparation of low-cell-number fractions.

TCRdb re-called the 5' RACE reads through MiXCR, storing one row per CDR3 protein. Of over 110,000 distinct CDR3 sequences in the sample, 7.7% were seen once. V lost 7 bases and J 2 bases, leaving 14 bases between the germline ends. This CDR3 comprises 14 residues. Germline values: CDR1 SGHRS, CDR2 YFSETQ. This clonotype was counted many times. Material: CD4+ T cells sorted from PBMCs, obtained 5 days after the yellow fever booster vaccination. The chain uses TRBV5-1 and TRBJ2-3; D tentatively reads TRBD1 or TRBD2 (7 bases each). The TCR sequence derives from a man younger than 45 who received the YFV17D yellow fever vaccine. The CDR3 protein is CASGGGQITDTQYF. In nucleotides, the CDR3 is TGCGCCAGCGGGGGGGGACAGATCACAGATACGCAGTATTTT.